Following are 14 T cell receptor beta chains from one sample sequenced in a study of T cells in narcolepsy. Here immunoSEQ multiplex PCR was the method, and the copy in TCRdb shows in-frame clones only, minus some. The data hold about 32,000 clones, with roughly four fifths observed a single time. The sequencing input was memory (CD45RA-) CD4+ T cells from blood. The receptors were sampled from a human donor in good health.

The chain has TRBV5-4 and TRBJ2-7; D call uncertain. CDR1 SGHNT and CDR2 YYREEE come from the germline V gene (reference sequence). The ends were cut back, 0 bases at V and 0 bases at J, with 13 bases in the middle. CDR3 length equals 16 residues. Here the CDR3 reads CASSLAGVGNSYEQYF. The CDR3 bases are TGTGCCAGCAGCTTGGCGGGTGTTGGCAACTCCTACGAGCAGTACTTC.

The chain joins TRBV4-3 to TRBJ1-4; D gene unclear. V shed 1 base and J shed 2 bases, with 8 bases lying between them. Germline V gene sequence: CDR1 LGHNA, CDR2 YSLEER. The CDR3 loop spans 15 amino acids. The CDR3: CASSQGVSTNEKLFF. The CDR3 DNA is TGCGCCAGCAGCCAAGGGGTGTCTACTAATGAAAAACTGTTTTTT.

The rearrangement links TRBV5-4 to TRBJ2-7; 9 nucleotides line up with TRBD2. Germline V lookup: CDR1 SGHNT, CDR2 YYREEE (reference sequence). CDR3 length equals 16 residues. V lost 3 bases, J lost 5 bases, and 12 bases stayed unmatched. The CDR3: CASSSQGRTSDHEQYF. In DNA, the CDR3 is TGTGCCAGCAGCTCCCAGGGAAGGACTAGCGACCACGAGCAGTACTTC.

The rearrangement links TRBV6-1 to TRBJ1-6; TRBD1 aligns across 9 bases. There are 15 residues in the CDR3. Germline lookup yields CDR1 MNHNS and CDR2 SASEGT. Unmatched junction bases numbered 7, after V lost 6 bases and J lost 7 bases. CDR3 protein: CASRAGQGWNSPLHF. In DNA, the CDR3 is TGTGCCAGCAGAGCTGGACAGGGGTGGAATTCACCCCTCCACTTT.

The genes are TRBV2 and TRBJ1-1; D gene uncertain. Germline V gene data show CDR1 as SNHLY and CDR2 as FYNNEI. V was trimmed by 7 bases and J by 3 bases, leaving 12 bases between them. There are 13 residues in the CDR3. The CDR3 coding sequence is TGTGCCAGCAATCTTAGGGAGGACACTGAAGCTTTCTTT. The encoded protein is CASNLREDTEAFF.

The chain combines TRBV28 with TRBJ2-3; D unresolved. This CDR3 is 15 amino acids long. Looked up from germline, CDR1 is MDHEN and CDR2 is SYDVKM. The CDR3 is CASSLSQQRTDTQYF. CDR3 in DNA: TGTGCTTCAAGTTTGAGCCAGCAGAGGACAGATACGCAGTATTTT.

The chain carries TRBV6-6 and TRBJ1-5; D remains unclear. This CDR3 is built from 13 residues. Germline V gives CDR1 MNHNY, CDR2 SVGAGI (reference sequence). V was cut by 6 bases and J by 6 bases, with 12 bases left in between. The CDR3 sequence is CASSLLGSQPQHF. CDR3 bases: TGTGCCAGCAGCCTGTTGGGGAGTCAGCCCCAGCATTTT.

This clone was recorded a few times. This rearrangement joins TRBV30 to TRBJ1-2; D is perhaps TRBD1 (5 bases). The CDR3 contains 14 residues. Trimming shortened V by 0 bases and J by 2 bases, and 10 bases separated the two germline ends. The germline CDR1 and CDR2 sequences are GTSNPN and SVGIG (reference sequence). The CDR3 loop is CAWSVRRGNYGYTF. CDR3 in DNA: TGTGCCTGGAGTGTACGACGGGGGAACTATGGCTACACCTTC.

This chain joins TRBV5-5 and TRBJ2-7; D gene ambiguous. The germline CDR1 and CDR2 sequences are SGHKS and YYEKEE (reference sequence). Trimming took off 4 bases at V and 0 bases at J, with 14 bases between the two ends. The CDR3 has 15 residues. CDR3 coding DNA: TGTGCCAGCAGCGTGACCCCTCCCAGCTCCTACGAGCAGTACTTC. Its protein product is CASSVTPPSSYEQYF.

V and J are TRBV28 and TRBJ1-1; perhaps TRBD1 as D (5 bases). CDR3 length: 14 amino acids. V lost 7 bases, J lost 4 bases, and 16 bases lay in between. The V gene's germline CDR1 is MDHEN and CDR2 SYDVKM. In DNA form, the CDR3 reads TGTGCCAGCACCAATCACGGGGCAGGCACTGAAGCTTTCTTT. Translation gives CASTNHGAGTEAFF.

The chain employs TRBV5-1 and TRBJ1-1, with TRBD1 matching over 9 bases. The germline CDR1 and CDR2 sequences are SGHRS and YFSETQ. V was pared by 5 bases and J by 8 bases, with 7 bases of the junction left unmatched. CDR3 length: 13 residues. The CDR3: CASSTTGGREAFF. The CDR3 region has the DNA TGCGCCAGCAGTACTACAGGGGGCAGGGAAGCTTTCTTT.

The V and J genes are TRBV28 and TRBJ2-1; D unresolved. In germline, CDR1 is MDHEN, CDR2 SYDVKM. The CDR3 covers 13 residues. V lost 3 bases and J lost 8, with 11 bases in between. CDR3 region: CASSFVGVHEQFF. The CDR3 bases are TGTGCCAGCAGTTTCGTGGGTGTCCATGAGCAGTTCTTC.

This clone was observed once. The chain carries TRBV28 and TRBJ1-2; D is undetermined. CDR1 MDHEN and CDR2 SYDVKM come from the germline V gene. The CDR3 runs 14 residues. V was clipped by 2 bases and J by 2 bases, with 9 bases between them. This CDR3 is CASSLAHLNYGYTF. In DNA form, the CDR3 reads TGTGCCAGCAGTTTAGCCCATCTAAACTATGGCTACACCTTC.

The chain links TRBV28 to TRBJ2-5, with no clear D. This CDR3 is 12 amino acids long. V lost 5 bases and J lost 5, with 9 bases in between. The germline gives CDR1 MDHEN, CDR2 SYDVKM. The CDR3 spells CASSGGFETQYF. The CDR3 nucleotides read TGTGCCAGCAGTGGCGGATTTGAGACCCAGTACTTC.